This T cell receptor beta chain came from a study of T-cell memory formation after mild COVID-19. Across the study: TCR clusters showed largely donor specificity.

Researchers used 5'RACE with constant-segment primers to make TCR alpha and TCR beta cDNA libraries that carry sample barcodes and UMIs. TCRdb called the 5' RACE reads again in MiXCR, with one record for every CDR3 protein. Here the sample spans roughly 410,000 distinct CDR3 sequences, about 24% being singletons. Trimming shortened V by 4 bases and J by 4 bases, and 12 bases separated the two germline ends. Germline CDR1 and CDR2: SGDLS and YYNGEE. The CDR3 totals 14 residues. Study-wide results and limits: Among clones contracting day 15 to 85, CD4/CD8 was balanced, whereas later expanders leaned CD4+.

On this clonotype itself: What it binds is unknown.

This clonotype was sampled from an adult woman who had mild COVID-19 (a few samples of this study predate the infection). Cell type and time point are not known. The chain has TRBV9 and TRBJ1-5, with D tentatively TRBD1 (6 bases). The sample comprised PBMCs or a T cell subset sorted from them (not recorded which). CDR3 amino acids: CASSSKQGNQPQHF. The DNA for the CDR3 is TGTGCCAGCAGCTCGAAACAGGGAAATCAGCCCCAGCATTTT. The full variable domain, completed using reference TRBV9 and TRBJ1-5, is DSGVTQTPKHLITATGQRVTLRCSPRSGDLSVYWYQQSLDQGLQFLIQYYNGEERAKGNILERFSAQQFPDLHSELNLSSLELGDSALYFCASSSKQGNQPQHFGDGTRLSIL.